This paragraph covers one TCR beta chain sequence. Its antigen is currently not known. Nothing much larger sits one base from this clone, and base qualities are not available. The entry originates in a study of blood T cell repertoires in COVID-19 (TCRdb year 2020). Broadly, across the study: Collaborator samples came from the United States, Italy and Spain and covered acute and convalescent phases of COVID-19. The material from the prospective study consisted of cDNA or gDNA derived from T cells, B-cell-depleted T cells, or PBMCs. The dataset comprised deeply sampled blood TCRbeta repertoires from subjects exposed to, actively infected with, or recovered from COVID-19. The repertoires were released in a freely available public database intended as a resource for research on the immune response to SARS-CoV-2. Samples came from the ongoing ImmuneRACE study (first 160 participants) plus 1,254 subjects from 6 global collaborators. The sample metadata nearly always contained a de-identified subject ID, COVID-19 status, age in years and sex. Where HLA class I and class II types were available, the types were taken from metadata supplied by the sample provider, not from assay-based typing. General study outcomes and caveats: Clinical and demographic metadata were provided uncurated, with the amount varying by source and participant.

The immunoSEQ Assay, a bias-controlled multiplex PCR, was used to amplify TCRbeta CDR3 regions from genomic DNA. The authors' analysis ran thus. The number of nucleated cells in each sample was estimated by amplification of reference gene primers within the assay. Sequence reads were collapsed and filtered to measure the absolute abundance of every unique TCRbeta CDR3 rearrangement. For each sample, productive Simpson clonality was calculated as the square root of Simpson's diversity index over productive rearrangements. Imported from immuneACCESS, the table was reduced by TCRdb to in-frame sequences with V and J called. These copies leave out some clones; in studies compared against another copy, an unresolved V gene accounts for under half, and the cause of the remainder is not known. V and J calls and clone size are those listed in that table; D and trimming were worked out from the DNA. The sample contains some 210,000 clones, 90% to 95% of them found a single time. Jointly, the top ten make up around 0.84% of the sample.

CDR1 and CDR2 are read off the germline V gene as SNHLY and FYNNEI. Its CDR3 holds 14 amino acids, cysteine through phenylalanine. Of the read, only the CDR3 DNA is kept; its 42 bases are in frame from base 1. Trimming takes 7 bases off V and 4 bases off J; junction bases not matched to a gene: 7. One collaborating source in Seattle enrolled patients while the patients were actively infected and followed the patients over time throughout the course of disease. Collaborating institutions collected whole blood in K2EDTA tubes following their own protocols. For TCRbeta analysis, collaborators shipped samples in one of three forms: frozen whole blood, isolated PBMCs, or DNA extracted from either of those sample types.

This TCR was recovered from a man in his 60s with COVID-19, enrolled during active disease. The specimen was peripheral blood. The V gene is TRBV2 and the J gene is TRBJ2-1, with 7 junctional bases fitting TRBD2. CDR3 reads: CASTGQRDYNEQFF. The DNA is as follows: TGTGCCAGCACGGGCCAGCGGGATTACAATGAGCAGTTCTTC.